This T cell receptor beta chain comes out of a study of T cells in Graves' hyperthyroidism and ophthalmopathy. Clinical symptoms, serum thyroxine and TRAb, thyroid ultrasound and orbital computed tomography were used for the diagnoses. This CDR3 spans 12 amino acids. Germline V lookup: CDR1 SQVTM, CDR2 ANQGSEA. V dropped 4 bases and J dropped 3 bases, with 10 bases sitting between them. Researchers took RNA transcripts and amplified the TCR beta CDR3 regions from them. Primed by the HTBI set, a first-round RT-PCR was run on the TCR CDR3. TCRdb re-analysed the multiplex PCR reads in MiXCR, keeping a single row per CDR3 protein. The sample has a few hundred thousand distinct CDR3 sequences, roughly 46% seen once; the top ten hold roughly 20%.

Sequencing was performed on peripheral blood or thyroid tissue (not recorded which). This sequence joins TRBV29-1 and TRBJ2-7; D is undetermined. This TCR was sampled from an adult woman with Graves' disease, either hyperthyroidism or ophthalmopathy (not recorded which). The CDR3 DNA sequence: TGCAGCGTTGGGCGATGGTTCTACGAGCAGTACTTC. It codes for CSVGRWFYEQYF.